This entry is about one T cell receptor (beta chain). The antigen it recognizes is unknown. Base qualities are not provided; no much larger clone lies one nucleotide away. The V end gives up 6 bases and the J end 3 bases, leaving 5 bases in the junction not matched to a gene. The germline V gene encodes CDR1 MNHNS and CDR2 SASEGT. The CDR3 holds 15 amino acids from the cysteine to the phenylalanine. The kept DNA is CDR3 alone, 45 bases in frame from the first base. Moderately to severely active disease, a Clinical Activity Score of at least 3, a NOSPECS grade of at least 4, and a duration under 3 months were present in ophthalmopathy patients. The study excluded patients with uncontrolled infections, other autoimmune diseases, pregnancy or lactation. Clinical symptoms, serum thyroxine and TRAb, thyroid ultrasound, and orbital computed tomography formed the basis for the diagnoses. PBMCs were separated from around 9.1 ml of fresh peripheral blood using Ficoll-Paque density gradient centrifugation. Total RNA was extracted with Trizol reagent, and quality was checked on an Agilent 2100 Bioanalyzer.

The sample comes from a study of T cells in Graves' hyperthyroidism and ophthalmopathy (dated by TCRdb to between 2018 and 2021). A note on the overall study: Peripheral blood was collected at initial diagnosis, before any treatment. To identify distinguishing TCR V-J signatures, a discovery cohort of 100 patients was used, comprising under 45 with Graves' ophthalmopathy and around 57 with stable Graves' hyperthyroidism. After blood sampling, hyperthyroidism patients were treated with methimazole at a starting dose of 30 mg daily, and ophthalmopathy patients were treated with high-dose intravenous methylprednisolone. TCR Vbeta CDR3 sequencing of 120 to 150 peripheral blood samples (under 45 ophthalmopathy, around 80 hyperthyroidism and roughly 17 progressor patients) is reported in the paper. In roughly six Graves' hyperthyroidism patients, the study also compared T-cell repertoires from thyroid tissue with T-cell repertoires from blood. The 75 to 100 discovery patients were divided at random into training and test sets in a 7:3 ratio. An independent validation cohort of fewer than 20 hyperthyroidism patients and 17 patients who later progressed to ophthalmopathy tested prospective prediction of ophthalmopathy. Paper-wide results and their limitations: Most expanded thyroid clonotypes (frequency above 0.001) were also detected in blood, suggesting blood repertoires may reflect thyroid immune responses. Sample size was not statistically predetermined, and investigators were not blinded to group allocation. In validation, progression to ophthalmopathy was predicted by the model with 70.59% sensitivity and 72.22% specificity, a median of roughly six months before onset. A 13 V-J signature model separated ophthalmopathy from stable hyperthyroidism, with approximately 86% sensitivity and 81.08% specificity in cross-validation and 80%/75% in testing.

The TCR beta CDR3 regions were amplified from the RNA transcripts. The TCR CDR3 was subjected to a first round of RT-PCR using the HTBI primer set and the Qiagen OneStep RT-PCR kit. Libraries were constructed in a second round of multiplex PCR, after which size selection and purification were performed. Libraries were sequenced paired-end with 100 bp reads on an Illumina HiSeq2000. As for the authors' bioinformatics: SOAPnuke was used to process the raw data, removing reads that contained adapters or uncalled bases, had a mean Phred below 15, or lacked an exact match to the constant primer or identifier. High-quality paired reads were merged using COPE v1.2.5, and each unique nucleotide sequence was defined as a clonotype. MiTCR v1.1 was used to align clonotypes to the IMGT TRBV, TRBD and TRBJ reference segments. The analysis included only V-J combinations with a frequency above 0.0001, which together covered more than 99% of the repertoires. A TCS score was defined as the ratio between F50 (clonal expansion) and ExV (chaos), using BLOSUM62-based TCRdist between CDR3 peptides within each V-J. Welch's t-statistics and random forest reduced roughly 540 V-J features to 10 to 15, which were used in a naive Bayes classifier (R e1071). The raw public reads went through TCRdb reprocessing: fastp at Q25, MiXCR clone calling, in-frame beta chains kept. Rows with one shared CDR3 protein collapse into an entry with the most common genes and DNA. The V and J calls shown here were made by TCRdb, not taken from the authors' results. The sample data list 390,000 or so distinct CDR3 sequences, and roughly 15% of these were observed just once. Roughly 13% of the sample is taken by the ten largest.

This chain is built from TRBV6-1 and TRBJ2-2, and 9 junctional nucleotides match TRBD1. This receptor was obtained from a man younger than 35 with Graves' ophthalmopathy. Source material: blood. This receptor carries the CDR3 CASSRDRADTGELFF. The DNA sequence is as follows: TGTGCCAGCAGCCGGGACAGGGCGGACACCGGGGAGCTGTTTTTT.